Each of the 11 T cell receptor beta chains below was sequenced from the same sample in a study of cytomegalovirus exposure and HLA in healthy donors. The study ran its PCR with 60 Vbeta and 13 Jbeta primers. Method: immunoSEQ multiplex PCR; TCRdb's copy keeps in-frame clones and lacks some. Of about 180,000 clones listed, 70% to 85% are singletons. Sequencing was carried out using PBMCs. The source of these receptors is a girl aged 2 to 9 in good health and CMV-seropositive.

The chain is built from TRBV29-1 and TRBJ2-3; the D gene is possibly TRBD1 (6 bases). The germline V gene encodes CDR1 SQVTM and CDR2 ANQGSEA. Between the trimmed V and J ends, which lost 6 bases and 7 bases, there was a span of 14 bases. CDR3 length equals 12 residues. The chain's CDR3 is CSVVWTENTQYF. Written as DNA, the CDR3 is TGCAGCGTGGTTTGGACAGAAAATACGCAGTATTTT.

V gene TRBV2 combines with J gene TRBJ1-2; TRBD1 matches at 8 bases. CDR3 length: 12 residues. The germline CDR1 and CDR2 sequences are SNHLY and FYNNEI. V lost 6 bases and J lost 4; bases outside the gene matches: 1. The CDR3 DNA reads TGTGCCAGCAGGACAGGGGCCTATGGCTACACCTTC. The encoded protein is CASRTGAYGYTF.

V gene TRBV9 combines with J gene TRBJ1-6; 8 bases fit TRBD1. CDR1 SGDLS and CDR2 YYNGEE come from the germline V gene. CDR3 length: 14 residues. Trimming removed 4 bases from V and 8 bases from J; junction bases left unmatched: 5. The CDR3 here is CASSLTGGDSPLHF. CDR3 bases: TGTGCCAGCAGCCTAACAGGGGGGGATTCACCCCTCCACTTT.

V and J are TRBV9 and TRBJ1-6; weak D call: TRBD1 (6 bases). The V and J ends lost 7 bases and 7 bases respectively, with 15 bases between them. CDR1 and CDR2 from the germline V gene are SGDLS and YYNGEE. The CDR3 extends over 14 amino acids. The CDR3: CASGGTGTNSPLHF. CDR3 nucleotides: TGTGCCAGCGGGGGCACAGGAACCAATTCACCCCTCCACTTT.

The chain recombines TRBV9 with TRBJ1-6; TRBD1 is a possible D gene (5 bases). This CDR3 contains 18 residues. Trimming cost V 0 bases and J 0 bases, with 13 bases left between them. The germline CDR1 and CDR2 sequences are SGDLS and YYNGEE. The CDR3 spells CASSVAAGLSSYNSPLHF. CDR3 sequence (DNA): TGTGCCAGCAGCGTAGCTGCAGGGTTGAGCTCCTATAATTCACCCCTCCACTTT.

This sequence joins TRBV30 and TRBJ1-1; D is unclear. The CDR3 runs 13 residues. Germline loops: CDR1 GTSNPN, CDR2 SVGIG (reference sequence). V was trimmed by 4 bases and J by 0 bases, leaving 9 bases between them. Here the CDR3 DNA reads TGTGCCTGGACAATTACGGTGAACACTGAAGCTTTCTTT. Translation: CAWTITVNTEAFF.

This clone was found once. This rearrangement joins TRBV4-1 to TRBJ1-1; D gene uncertain. V was trimmed by 0 bases and J by 3 bases, leaving 8 bases between them. Germline values: CDR1 MGHRA, CDR2 YSYEKL. This CDR3 region has 14 residues. CDR3 sequence: CASSQDWWHTEAFF. CDR3 bases: TGCGCCAGCAGCCAAGATTGGTGGCACACTGAAGCTTTCTTT.

This chain connects TRBV27 to TRBJ2-1; 7 positions match TRBD2. V lost 4 bases and J lost 0; bases outside the gene matches: 9. CDR3 size: 17 residues. Looked up from germline, CDR1 is MNHEY and CDR2 is SMNVEV (reference sequence). The CDR3 protein is CASSSFERGSSYNEQFF. In nucleotides, the CDR3 is TGTGCCAGCAGTTCTTTCGAGCGGGGAAGCTCCTACAATGAGCAGTTCTTC.

The rearrangement uses TRBV9 and TRBJ2-5; D is unresolved. Judging by the DNA end, TRBJ2-7 fits better; the J call may be wrong. The CDR3 has 16 residues. Germline values: CDR1 SGDLS, CDR2 YYNGEE. The CDR3 spells CASSVGVKSSSYEQYF. As DNA, the CDR3 is TGTGCCAGCAGCGTAGGTGTGAAAAGTAGCTCCTACGAGCAGTACTTC.

This sequence joins TRBV18 and TRBJ2-2; 10 bases agree with TRBD1. The CDR3 loop spans 15 amino acids. V lost 0 bases to trimming and J lost 6 bases; unmatched junction nucleotides: 1. CDR1 is KGHSH, CDR2 LQKENI, per germline. CDR3 bases: TGTGCCAGCTCACCACCCGGACAGGGGGCCGGGGAGCTGTTTTTT. Amino acids: CASSPPGQGAGELFF.

J is TRBJ1-1 and V is TRBV5-4; the match to TRBD1 covers 8 bases. Germline CDR1 reads SGHNT; CDR2 reads YYREEE (reference sequence). There are 15 residues in the CDR3. J was trimmed by 1 base and V by 4 bases; bases with no gene match: 6. The CDR3 DNA sequence: TGTGCCAGCAGCGCCGGACAGGGAGGGAACACTGAAGCTTTCTTT. This gives the protein CASSAGQGGNTEAFF.